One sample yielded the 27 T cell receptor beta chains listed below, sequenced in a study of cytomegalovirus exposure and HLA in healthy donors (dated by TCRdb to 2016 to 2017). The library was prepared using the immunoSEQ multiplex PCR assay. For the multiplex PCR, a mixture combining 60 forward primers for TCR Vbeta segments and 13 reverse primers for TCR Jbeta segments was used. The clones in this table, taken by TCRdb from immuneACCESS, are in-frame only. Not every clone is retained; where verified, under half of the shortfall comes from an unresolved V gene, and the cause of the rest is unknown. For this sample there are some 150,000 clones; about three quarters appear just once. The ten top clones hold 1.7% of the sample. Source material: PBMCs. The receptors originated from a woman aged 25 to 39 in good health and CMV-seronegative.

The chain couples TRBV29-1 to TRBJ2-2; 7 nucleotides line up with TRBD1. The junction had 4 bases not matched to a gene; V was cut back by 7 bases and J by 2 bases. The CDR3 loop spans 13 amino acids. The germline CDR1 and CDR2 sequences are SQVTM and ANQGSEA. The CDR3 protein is CSADRANTGELFF. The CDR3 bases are TGCAGCGCCGACAGGGCTAACACCGGGGAGCTGTTTTTT.

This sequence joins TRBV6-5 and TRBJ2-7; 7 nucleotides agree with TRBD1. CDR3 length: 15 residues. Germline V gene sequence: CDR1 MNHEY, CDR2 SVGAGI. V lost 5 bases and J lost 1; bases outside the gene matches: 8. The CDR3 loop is CASSPGQVRSYEQYF. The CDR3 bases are TGTGCCAGCAGTCCCGGACAGGTCCGTTCCTACGAGCAGTACTTC.

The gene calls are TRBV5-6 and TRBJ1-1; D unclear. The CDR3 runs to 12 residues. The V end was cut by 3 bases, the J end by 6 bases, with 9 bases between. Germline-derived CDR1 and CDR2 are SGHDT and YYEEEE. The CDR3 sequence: CASSSLSAEAFF. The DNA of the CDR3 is TGTGCCAGCAGCTCCCTCTCGGCTGAAGCTTTCTTT.

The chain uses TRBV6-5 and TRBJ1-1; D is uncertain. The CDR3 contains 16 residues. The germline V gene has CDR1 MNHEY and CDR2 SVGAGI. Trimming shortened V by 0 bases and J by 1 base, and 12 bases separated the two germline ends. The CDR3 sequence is CASSYSKGLANTEAFF. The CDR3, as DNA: TGTGCCAGCAGTTACTCGAAAGGATTAGCGAACACTGAAGCTTTCTTT.

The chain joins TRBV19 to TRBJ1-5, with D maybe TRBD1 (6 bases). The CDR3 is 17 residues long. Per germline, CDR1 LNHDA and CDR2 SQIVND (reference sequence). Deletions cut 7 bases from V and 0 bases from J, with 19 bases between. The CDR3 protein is CASNVKQGTYSNQPQHF. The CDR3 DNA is TGTGCCAGTAATGTGAAGCAGGGGACCTATAGCAATCAGCCCCAGCATTTT.

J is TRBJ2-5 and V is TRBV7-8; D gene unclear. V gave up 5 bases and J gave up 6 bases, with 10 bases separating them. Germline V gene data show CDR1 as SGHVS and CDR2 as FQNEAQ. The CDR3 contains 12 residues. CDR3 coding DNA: TGTGCCAGCAGCCCCGGTCGTAAGACCCAGTACTTC. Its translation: CASSPGRKTQYF.

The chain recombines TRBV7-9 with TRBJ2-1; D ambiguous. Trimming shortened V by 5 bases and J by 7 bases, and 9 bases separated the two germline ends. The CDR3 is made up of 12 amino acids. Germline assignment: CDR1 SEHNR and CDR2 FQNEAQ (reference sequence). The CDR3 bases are TGTGCCAGCAGCACCAACGCGAATGAGCAGTTCTTC. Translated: CASSTNANEQFF.

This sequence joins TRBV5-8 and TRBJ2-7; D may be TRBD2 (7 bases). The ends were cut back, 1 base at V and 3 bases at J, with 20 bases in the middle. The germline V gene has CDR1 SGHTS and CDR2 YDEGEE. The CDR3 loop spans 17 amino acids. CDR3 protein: CASSLFWGSGDIYEQYF. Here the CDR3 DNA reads TGTGCCAGCAGCTTGTTTTGGGGAAGCGGGGACATCTACGAGCAGTACTTC.

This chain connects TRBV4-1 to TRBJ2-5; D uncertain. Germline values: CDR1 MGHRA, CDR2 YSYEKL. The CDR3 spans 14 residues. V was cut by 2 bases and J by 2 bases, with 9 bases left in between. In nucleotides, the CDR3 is TGCGCCAGCAGCCAACCCCAGCGTCAAGAGACCCAGTACTTC. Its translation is CASSQPQRQETQYF.

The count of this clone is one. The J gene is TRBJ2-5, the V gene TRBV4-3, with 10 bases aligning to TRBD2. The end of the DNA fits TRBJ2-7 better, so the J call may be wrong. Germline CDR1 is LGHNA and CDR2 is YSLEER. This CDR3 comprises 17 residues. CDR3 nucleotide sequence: TGCGCCAGCAGCCAGGGTGTTCCCGGGACTAGCGCCCACGAGCAGTACTTC. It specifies CASSQGVPGTSAHEQYF.

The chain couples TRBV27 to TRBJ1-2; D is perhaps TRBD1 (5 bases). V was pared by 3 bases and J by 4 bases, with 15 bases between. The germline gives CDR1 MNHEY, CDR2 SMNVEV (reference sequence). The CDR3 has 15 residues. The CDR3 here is CASSFQGLNLYGYTF. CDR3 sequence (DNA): TGTGCCAGCAGTTTTCAGGGCCTAAACCTCTATGGCTACACCTTC.

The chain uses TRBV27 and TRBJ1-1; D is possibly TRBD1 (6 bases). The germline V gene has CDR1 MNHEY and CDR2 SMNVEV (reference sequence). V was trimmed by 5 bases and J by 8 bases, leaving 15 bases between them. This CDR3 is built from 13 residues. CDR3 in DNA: TGTGCCAGCAGTCCCCGATACAGGGAAGAAGCTTTCTTT. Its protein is CASSPRYREEAFF.

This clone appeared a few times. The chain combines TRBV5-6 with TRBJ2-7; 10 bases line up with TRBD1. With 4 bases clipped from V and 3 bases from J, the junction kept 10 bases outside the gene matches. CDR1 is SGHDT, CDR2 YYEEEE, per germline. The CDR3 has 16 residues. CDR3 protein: CASSPDRGRKDYEQYF. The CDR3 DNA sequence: TGTGCCAGCAGCCCAGACAGGGGGCGCAAAGACTACGAGCAGTACTTC.

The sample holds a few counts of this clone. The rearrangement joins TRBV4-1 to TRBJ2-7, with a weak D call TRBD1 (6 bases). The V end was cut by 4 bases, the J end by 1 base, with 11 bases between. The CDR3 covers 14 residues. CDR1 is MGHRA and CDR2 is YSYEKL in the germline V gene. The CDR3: CASSLGQLSYEQYF. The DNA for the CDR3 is TGCGCCAGCAGCCTGGGACAATTATCCTACGAGCAGTACTTC.

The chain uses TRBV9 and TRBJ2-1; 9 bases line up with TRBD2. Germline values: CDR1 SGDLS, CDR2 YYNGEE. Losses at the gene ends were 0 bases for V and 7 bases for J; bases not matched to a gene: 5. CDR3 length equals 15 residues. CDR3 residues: CASSVVGGGGNEQFF. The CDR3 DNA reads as TGTGCCAGCAGCGTAGTTGGCGGGGGGGGTAATGAGCAGTTCTTC.

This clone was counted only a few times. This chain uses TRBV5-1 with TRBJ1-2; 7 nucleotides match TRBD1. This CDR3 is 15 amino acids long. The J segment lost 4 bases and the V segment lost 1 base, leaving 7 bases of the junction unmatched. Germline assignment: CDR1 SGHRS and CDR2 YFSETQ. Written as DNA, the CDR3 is TGCGCCAGCAGCTTGAACGGACAGGAGATCTATGGCTACACCTTC. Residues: CASSLNGQEIYGYTF.

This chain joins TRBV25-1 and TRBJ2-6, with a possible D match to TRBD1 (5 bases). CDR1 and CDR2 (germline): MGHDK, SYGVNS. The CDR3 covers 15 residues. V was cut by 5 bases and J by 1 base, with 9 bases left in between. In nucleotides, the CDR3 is TGTGCCAGCAGTCAGGGATCTTCTGGGGCCAACGTCCTGACTTTC. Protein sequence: CASSQGSSGANVLTF.

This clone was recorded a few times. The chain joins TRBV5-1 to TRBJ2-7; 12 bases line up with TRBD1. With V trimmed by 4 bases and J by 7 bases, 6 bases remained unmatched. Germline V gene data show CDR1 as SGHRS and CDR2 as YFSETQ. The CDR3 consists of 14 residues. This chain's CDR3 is CASSGGTGGEEQYF. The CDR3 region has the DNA TGCGCCAGCAGCGGCGGGACAGGGGGCGAAGAGCAGTACTTC.

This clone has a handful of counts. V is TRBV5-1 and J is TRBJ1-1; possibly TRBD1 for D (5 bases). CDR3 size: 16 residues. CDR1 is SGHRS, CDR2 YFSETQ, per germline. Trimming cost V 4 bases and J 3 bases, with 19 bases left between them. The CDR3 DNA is TGCGCCAGCAGCCAGGGTGTTGGGGTGTTGGACACTGAAGCTTTCTTT. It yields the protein CASSQGVGVLDTEAFF. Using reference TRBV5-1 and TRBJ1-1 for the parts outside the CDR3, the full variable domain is KAGVTQTPRYLIKTRGQQVTLSCSPISGHRSVSWYQQTPGQGLQFLFEYFSETQRNKGNFPGRFSGRQFSNSRSEMNVSTLELGDSALYLCASSQGVGVLDTEAFFGQGTRLTVV.

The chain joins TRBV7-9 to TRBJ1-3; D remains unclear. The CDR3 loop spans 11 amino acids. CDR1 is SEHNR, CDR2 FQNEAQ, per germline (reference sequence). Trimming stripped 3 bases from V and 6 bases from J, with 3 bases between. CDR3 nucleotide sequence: TGTGCCAGCAGCTTGGCAAACACCATATATTTT. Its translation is CASSLANTIYF.

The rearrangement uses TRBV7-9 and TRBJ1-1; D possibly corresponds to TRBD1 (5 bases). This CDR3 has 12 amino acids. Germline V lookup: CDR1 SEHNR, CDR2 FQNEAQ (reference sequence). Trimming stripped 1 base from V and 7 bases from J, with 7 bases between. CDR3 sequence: CASSLGDYEAFF. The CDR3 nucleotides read TGTGCCAGCAGCTTAGGGGACTATGAAGCTTTCTTT.

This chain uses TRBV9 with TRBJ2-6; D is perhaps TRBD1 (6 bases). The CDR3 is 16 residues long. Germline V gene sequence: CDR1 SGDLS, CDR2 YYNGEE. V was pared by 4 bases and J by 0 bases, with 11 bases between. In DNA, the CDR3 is TGTGCCAGCAGCTTCACGACAGGCTCTGGGGCCAACGTCCTGACTTTC. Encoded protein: CASSFTTGSGANVLTF.

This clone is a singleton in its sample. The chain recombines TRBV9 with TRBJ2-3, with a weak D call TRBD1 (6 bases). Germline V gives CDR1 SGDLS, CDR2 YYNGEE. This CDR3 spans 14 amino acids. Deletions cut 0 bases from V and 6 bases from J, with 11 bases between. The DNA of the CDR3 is TGTGCCAGCAGCGTAGGGGCCAGGGGTGATACGCAGTATTTT. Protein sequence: CASSVGARGDTQYF.

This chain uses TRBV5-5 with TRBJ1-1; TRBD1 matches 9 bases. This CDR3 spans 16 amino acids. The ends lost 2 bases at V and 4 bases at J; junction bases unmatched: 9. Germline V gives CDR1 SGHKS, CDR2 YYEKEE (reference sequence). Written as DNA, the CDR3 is TGTGCCAGCAGCTTCAGATTCTTACAGGGGGCCACTGAAGCTTTCTTT. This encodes CASSFRFLQGATEAFF.

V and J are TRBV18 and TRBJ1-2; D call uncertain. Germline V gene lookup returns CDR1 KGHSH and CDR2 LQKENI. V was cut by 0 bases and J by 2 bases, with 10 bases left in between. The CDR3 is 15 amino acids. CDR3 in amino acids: CASSPPGNLNYGYTF. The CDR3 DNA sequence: TGTGCCAGCTCACCACCGGGCAATTTGAACTATGGCTACACCTTC.

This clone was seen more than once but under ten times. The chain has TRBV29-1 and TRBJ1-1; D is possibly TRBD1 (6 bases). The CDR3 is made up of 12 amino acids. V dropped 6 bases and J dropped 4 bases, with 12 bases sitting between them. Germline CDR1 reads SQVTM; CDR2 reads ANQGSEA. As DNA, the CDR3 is TGCAGCGTGGTACAGGGATTCACTGAAGCTTTCTTT. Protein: CSVVQGFTEAFF. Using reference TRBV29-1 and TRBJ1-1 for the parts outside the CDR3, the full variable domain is SAVISQKPSRDICQRGTSLTIQCQVDSQVTMMFWYRQQPGQSLTLIATANQGSEATYESGFVIDKFPISRPNLTFSTLTVSNMSPEDSSIYLCSVVQGFTEAFFGQGTRLTVV.

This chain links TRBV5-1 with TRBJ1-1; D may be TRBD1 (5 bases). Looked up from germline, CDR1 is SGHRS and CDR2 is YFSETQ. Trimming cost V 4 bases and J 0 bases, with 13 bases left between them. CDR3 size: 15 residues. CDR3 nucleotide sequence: TGCGCCAGCAGCCCAGGCGGGGGGTTGAACACTGAAGCTTTCTTT. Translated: CASSPGGGLNTEAFF. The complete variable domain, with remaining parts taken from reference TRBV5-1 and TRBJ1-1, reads KAGVTQTPRYLIKTRGQQVTLSCSPISGHRSVSWYQQTPGQGLQFLFEYFSETQRNKGNFPGRFSGRQFSNSRSEMNVSTLELGDSALYLCASSPGGGLNTEAFFGQGTRLTVV.